These 25 T cell receptor beta chains were all obtained from the same sample, sequenced in a study of cytomegalovirus exposure and HLA in healthy donors. In the PCR, 60 Vbeta and 13 Jbeta primers were used. Sequencing was performed with immunoSEQ multiplex PCR; in TCRdb, only in-frame clones are kept and a portion is missing. The data hold 100,000 to 130,000 clones, with approximately 76% observed a single time. Material: PBMCs. These TCRs come from a young man in good health and CMV-seronegative.

The genes are TRBV7-8 and TRBJ2-1; the D gene is possibly TRBD2 (6 bases). Trimming left V 9 bases short and J 0 bases short, with 18 bases between. This CDR3 spans 16 amino acids. Germline V CDR1 and CDR2: SGHVS, FQNEAQ. The CDR3 DNA is TGTGCCAGTACCCTGGGGGGTCAGAGCTCCTACAATGAGCAGTTCTTC. It is translated as CASTLGGQSSYNEQFF.

This clone was counted a single time. The rearrangement uses TRBV27 and TRBJ1-1; D is ambiguous. This CDR3 is built from 13 residues. V lost 3 bases and J 3 bases, leaving 8 bases between the germline ends. Germline-derived CDR1 and CDR2 are MNHEY and SMNVEV (reference sequence). The CDR3 DNA is TGTGCCAGCAGTTTGATAGGAGACACTGAAGCTTTCTTT. It yields the protein CASSLIGDTEAFF.

This clone was observed once. V and J are TRBV2 and TRBJ2-5; 7 bases agree with TRBD1. The V segment lost 6 bases and the J segment 0 bases; nucleotides outside the gene matches: 4. The CDR3 totals 14 residues. The germline gives CDR1 SNHLY, CDR2 FYNNEI. The CDR3 sequence is CASRGGQYQETQYF. CDR3 nucleotides: TGTGCCAGCAGAGGGGGCCAGTACCAAGAGACCCAGTACTTC.

The chain is built from TRBV6-4 and TRBJ2-5; 13 positions agree with TRBD2. Gene TRBJ2-7 matches the end of the DNA better, so the J call may be wrong. Per germline, CDR1 MRHNA and CDR2 SNTAGT. The CDR3 contains 16 residues. The DNA for the CDR3 is TGTGCCAGCAGTGCCCCAACTAGCGGGGGGGCGTACGAGCAGTACTTC. Its translation is CASSAPTSGGAYEQYF.

The chain employs TRBV29-1 and TRBJ1-1; 7 bases are shared with TRBD1. Germline V lookup: CDR1 SQVTM, CDR2 ANQGSEA. The CDR3 is 13 residues long. Trimming took 5 bases from V and 4 from J; bases not matched to a gene: 7. CDR3 sequence (DNA): TGCAGCGTTCGACCAGGGGGTGGCACTGAAGCTTTCTTT. This encodes CSVRPGGGTEAFF.

This clone appeared a few times. The chain has TRBV2 and TRBJ2-3; maybe TRBD2 (5 bases). The CDR3 loop spans 13 amino acids. The germline gives CDR1 SNHLY, CDR2 FYNNEI. The V end lost 8 bases, the J end lost 3 bases, and 12 bases lay between the germline ends. CDR3 in amino acids: CASHGVLTDTQYF. The DNA for the CDR3 is TGTGCCAGCCACGGGGTACTGACAGATACGCAGTATTTT.

This clone was seen only once. The V call is TRBV6-5, the J call TRBJ1-2; D possibly corresponds to TRBD1 (6 bases). V lost 5 bases, J lost 5 bases, and 15 bases lay in between. This CDR3 comprises 14 residues. The germline CDR1 and CDR2 sequences are MNHEY and SVGAGI. The DNA of the CDR3 is TGTGCCAGCAGTGAAACACAGGGAGGGTATGGCTACACCTTC. Translating it yields CASSETQGGYGYTF.

This chain uses TRBV6-1 with TRBJ2-2; D is possibly TRBD1 (6 bases). Germline V lookup: CDR1 MNHNS, CDR2 SASEGT. The CDR3 totals 15 residues. The V end was cut by 4 bases, the J end by 6 bases, with 15 bases between. Here the CDR3 DNA reads TGTGCCAGCAGTGTCCGGCAGGGGCTCCCCGGGGAGCTGTTTTTT. Protein sequence: CASSVRQGLPGELFF.

In its sample, this clone was seen a few times. The V and J genes are TRBV6-1 and TRBJ1-1, with D hard to call. Per germline, CDR1 MNHNS and CDR2 SASEGT. Trimming took 3 bases from V and 6 from J, leaving 14 bases between them. The CDR3 totals 14 residues. CDR3 residues: CASSDGGKLAEAFF. CDR3 coding DNA: TGTGCCAGCAGTGACGGCGGAAAGCTAGCTGAAGCTTTCTTT.

The chain carries TRBV7-8 and TRBJ2-1; 13 nucleotides align to TRBD2. The CDR3 extends over 16 amino acids. V lost 3 bases to trimming and J lost 8 bases; unmatched junction nucleotides: 7. Germline V gives CDR1 SGHVS, CDR2 FQNEAQ. DNA for the CDR3: TGTGCCAGCAGCTTTCCTAGGACTAGCGGGGGTTATGAGCAGTTCTTC. Translated, it gives CASSFPRTSGGYEQFF.

The chain links TRBV9 to TRBJ1-6; 9 bases map to TRBD1. Trimming took 4 bases from V and 12 from J; bases not matched to a gene: 14. Germline CDR1 and CDR2: SGDLS and YYNGEE. The CDR3 consists of 16 residues. The CDR3 bases are TGTGCCAGCAGCACCCAACCGGGACAGGGAATTGGACCCCTCCACTTT. Translation gives CASSTQPGQGIGPLHF.

This clone was recorded once. The genes are TRBV7-6 and TRBJ2-7; D might be TRBD1 (5 bases). CDR1 SGHVS and CDR2 FNYEAQ come from the germline V gene. This CDR3 is 13 amino acids long. Trimming removed 2 bases from V and 3 bases from J, with 8 bases in between. For the CDR3, the DNA is TGTGCCAGCAGCTTAAACACAGGCTACGAGCAGTACTTC. Protein product: CASSLNTGYEQYF.

The chain combines TRBV7-9 with TRBJ2-7; D gene ambiguous. Germline V lookup: CDR1 SEHNR, CDR2 FQNEAQ (reference sequence). This CDR3 has 12 residues. V was trimmed by 4 bases and J by 8 bases, leaving 12 bases between them. The CDR3 bases are TGTGCCAGCAGCTCCCTACTCTCCAAGCAGTACTTC. This translates into CASSSLLSKQYF.

The V call is TRBV5-1, the J call TRBJ2-7; 7 bases fit TRBD1. Looked up from germline, CDR1 is SGHRS and CDR2 is YFSETQ. CDR3 length equals 14 residues. V dropped 4 bases and J dropped 4; count of bases not matched to a gene: 8. This CDR3 is CASSADRARYEQYF. CDR3 in DNA: TGCGCCAGCAGCGCCGACAGGGCCCGATACGAGCAGTACTTC.

The chain joins TRBV27 to TRBJ1-1; 8 nucleotides agree with TRBD1. Germline CDR1 is MNHEY and CDR2 is SMNVEV (reference sequence). V lost 6 bases to trimming and J lost 1 base; unmatched junction nucleotides: 7. There are 15 residues in the CDR3. The CDR3 DNA follows: TGTGCCAGCAGGACCCGGACAGGGAGGAACACTGAAGCTTTCTTT. Translated: CASRTRTGRNTEAFF.

This clone came up a few times. The J gene is TRBJ1-2, the V gene TRBV20-1, with D possibly being TRBD1 (5 bases). The CDR3 sequence is 11 residues long. Trimming removed 6 bases at V and 8 bases at J, with 13 bases between. The germline CDR1 and CDR2 sequences are DFQATT and SNEGSKA (reference sequence). For the CDR3, the DNA is TGCAGTGCCGGGCAGGGTTGGGGCTACACCTTC. Translating gives CSAGQGWGYTF.

This clone is a singleton in its sample. The rearrangement joins TRBV9 to TRBJ2-5, with D tentatively TRBD2 (5 bases). Trimming pared 0 bases from V and 4 bases from J, leaving 10 bases between. CDR1 and CDR2 from the germline V gene are SGDLS and YYNGEE. This CDR3 is 14 amino acids long. The DNA of the CDR3 is TGTGCCAGCAGCGTAGGTAGGGAGCCAGAGACCCAGTACTTC. Its protein product is CASSVGREPETQYF.

The rearrangement uses TRBV6-6 and TRBJ2-7; D might be TRBD2 (5 bases). V was clipped by 5 bases and J by 6 bases, with 14 bases between them. The CDR3 is made up of 13 amino acids. In germline, CDR1 is MNHNY, CDR2 SVGAGI (reference sequence). This chain's CDR3 is CASSPDEGLEQYF. CDR3 coding DNA: TGTGCCAGCAGTCCCGATGAGGGCCTCGAGCAGTACTTC.

This chain connects TRBV7-8 to TRBJ2-7, with 8 bases lining up with TRBD2. The CDR3 runs to 14 residues. V trimming: 3 bases; J trimming: 2 bases; junction bases outside the gene matches: 3. The germline gives CDR1 SGHVS, CDR2 FQNEAQ. The CDR3 DNA sequence: TGTGCCAGCAGCTTGAGACTAGCGCCCTACGAGCAGTACTTC. Translated: CASSLRLAPYEQYF.

The sample holds a few counts of this clone. CDR3 residues: CASSLEGRGNQPQHF. The DNA for the CDR3 is TGTGCCAGCAGCTTAGAGGGGCGAGGCAATCAGCCCCAGCATTTT. This rearrangement joins TRBV7-9 to TRBJ1-5; D might be TRBD1 (5 bases). The CDR3 contains 15 residues. The V gene's germline CDR1 is SEHNR and CDR2 FQNEAQ (reference sequence). V lost 1 base and J 2 bases, leaving 9 bases between the germline ends. The whole variable domain, filled in from reference TRBV7-9 and TRBJ1-5, reads DTGVSQNPRHKITKRGQNVTFRCDPISEHNRLYWYRQTLGQGPEFLTYFQNEAQLEKSRLLSDRFSAERPKGSFSTLEIQRTEQGDSAMYLCASSLEGRGNQPQHFGDGTRLSIL.

The V and J genes are TRBV6-6 and TRBJ2-3; 9 nucleotides align to TRBD1. Germline loops: CDR1 MNHNY, CDR2 SVGAGI (reference sequence). The CDR3 length is 14 residues. The ends lost 5 bases at V and 6 bases at J; junction bases unmatched: 6. The CDR3 DNA follows: TGTGCCAGCAGTCAGGGACAGGGAATCGATACGCAGTATTTT. Translating gives CASSQGQGIDTQYF.

The chain has TRBV19 and TRBJ2-7, with D possibly being TRBD2 (5 bases). The V and J ends lost 5 bases and 2 bases respectively, with 7 bases between them. The CDR3 runs to 12 residues. Germline V lookup: CDR1 LNHDA, CDR2 SQIVND (reference sequence). CDR3 amino acids: CASSDGAYEQYF. The CDR3 nucleotides are TGTGCCAGTAGTGACGGGGCCTACGAGCAGTACTTC.

The V gene is TRBV27, the J gene TRBJ1-4; 8 bases agree with TRBD1. V gave up 6 bases and J gave up 1 base; unmatched junction bases: 4. Looked up from germline, CDR1 is MNHEY and CDR2 is SMNVEV (reference sequence). The CDR3 runs 15 residues. The CDR3 spells CASRTGDGTNEKLFF. CDR3 sequence (DNA): TGTGCCAGCAGGACAGGGGACGGAACTAATGAAAAACTGTTTTTT. Full variable domain (outside the CDR3, taken from reference TRBV27 and TRBJ1-4): EAQVTQNPRYLITVTGKKLTVTCSQNMNHEYMSWYRQDPGLGLRQIYYSMNVEVTDKGDVPEGYKVSRKEKRNFPLILESPSPNQTSLYFCASRTGDGTNEKLFFGSGTQLSVL.

Sample share makes this clone medium-sized (0.01 to 0.1%). The rearrangement links TRBV7-3 to TRBJ1-4, with D possibly TRBD1 on 5 matching bases. Germline V gives CDR1 SGHTA, CDR2 FQGTGA. The CDR3 has 15 residues. Trimming took 3 bases from V and 7 from J, leaving 15 bases between them. CDR3 nucleotide sequence: TGTGCCAGCAGCTTCCCAGCGGGGGGAGGTGAAAAACTGTTTTTT. It codes for CASSFPAGGGEKLFF.

CDR3 sequence: CASSLGQMARGYTF. Written as DNA, the CDR3 is TGTGCCAGCAGCTTGGGACAAATGGCTCGTGGCTACACCTTC. The V and J genes are TRBV7-2 and TRBJ1-2, with a possible D match to TRBD1 (6 bases). The V gene's germline CDR1 is SGHTA and CDR2 FQGNSA. The length of the CDR3 is 14 residues. The V end was cut by 3 bases, the J end by 7 bases, with 15 bases between.